The source of this T cell receptor (beta chain) is a study of early T cells in non-severe SARS-CoV-2 infection. Study as a whole: Sequenced material consisted of bulk RNA (from unsorted whole blood), and chains were unpaired. General study findings and limits: Missing private and CD4 specificities, VDJdb matching favored anti-spike CD8 responses.

A word on this clonotype: Its target is unknown.

Germline assignment: CDR1 SGHAT and CDR2 FQNNGV. Between the trimmed V and J ends, which lost 0 bases and 7 bases, there was a span of 12 bases. The CDR3 runs to 14 residues. Individual cDNA molecules were tagged with unique molecular identifiers. Each CDR3 protein is one row after TCRdb ran MiXCR on the 5' RACE reads. Found here are about 72,000 distinct CDR3 sequences, 10% of them singletons; the top ten hold over 6%. The TCR sequence derives from an adult who was a healthcare worker with PCR-confirmed SARS-CoV-2 infection or an uninfected control (not recorded which). The sample consisted of whole blood, taken at baseline. The V and J genes are TRBV11-2 and TRBJ2-5; a weak D match, TRBD2 (5 bases). In DNA form, the CDR3 reads TGTGCCAGCAGCTTAGAACGGACTGCCCGGACCCAGTACTTC. Translated: CASSLERTARTQYF.